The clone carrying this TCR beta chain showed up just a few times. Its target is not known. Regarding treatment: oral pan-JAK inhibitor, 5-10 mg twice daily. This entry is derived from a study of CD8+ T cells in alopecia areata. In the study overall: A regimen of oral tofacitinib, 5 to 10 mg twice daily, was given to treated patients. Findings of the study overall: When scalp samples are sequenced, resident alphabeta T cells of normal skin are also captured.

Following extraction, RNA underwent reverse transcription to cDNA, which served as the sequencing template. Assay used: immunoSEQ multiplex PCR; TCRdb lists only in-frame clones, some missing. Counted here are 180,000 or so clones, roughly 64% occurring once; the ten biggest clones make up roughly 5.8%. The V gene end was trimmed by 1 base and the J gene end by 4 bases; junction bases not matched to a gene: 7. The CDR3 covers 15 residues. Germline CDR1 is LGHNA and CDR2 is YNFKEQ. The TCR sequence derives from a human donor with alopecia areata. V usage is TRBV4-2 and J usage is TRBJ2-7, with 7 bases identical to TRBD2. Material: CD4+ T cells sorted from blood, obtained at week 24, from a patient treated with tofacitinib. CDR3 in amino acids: CASSQAGGTEYEQYF. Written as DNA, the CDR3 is TGTGCCAGCAGCCAAGCGGGAGGCACGGAATACGAGCAGTACTTC.